What follows are 14 T cell receptor beta chains derived from one specimen sequenced in a study of cytomegalovirus exposure and HLA in healthy donors. Vbeta (60) and Jbeta (13) primers were used in the PCR. Profiling relied on immunoSEQ multiplex PCR, and the TCRdb table lists in-frame clones only, not all of them. This table holds 150,000 to 200,000 clones, roughly four fifths found once. The sequencing sample was made of PBMCs. The source of these receptors is a young woman in good health and CMV-seropositive.

This clone was seen a handful of times. V is TRBV4-2 and J is TRBJ2-3, with D possibly TRBD2 on 6 matching bases. The germline V and J ends were trimmed by 3 bases and 10 bases, with 14 bases remaining between them. The CDR3 has 13 residues. Germline V gene data show CDR1 as LGHNA and CDR2 as YNFKEQ. The CDR3: CASSQDYGSAQYF. CDR3 sequence (DNA): TGTGCCAGCAGCCAGGACTACGGTTCCGCGCAGTATTTT.

This chain joins TRBV5-1 and TRBJ2-5; possible D gene TRBD2, 6 bases. The CDR3 is made up of 16 amino acids. Looked up from germline, CDR1 is SGHRS and CDR2 is YFSETQ. With 0 bases removed from V and 3 bases from J, the gap between germline ends came to 15 bases. Here the CDR3 reads CASSLGTQDYEETQYF. The CDR3 DNA reads as TGCGCCAGCAGCTTGGGTACACAGGACTACGAAGAGACCCAGTACTTC.

The CDR3 sequence: CASSEQGRGQPQHF. The CDR3 region has the DNA TGTGCCAGCAGTGAGCAGGGAAGAGGACAGCCCCAGCATTTT. V and J are TRBV6-1 and TRBJ1-5; possibly TRBD1 for D (5 bases). There are 14 residues in the CDR3. CDR1 is MNHNS, CDR2 SASEGT, per germline. The germline V and J ends were trimmed by 3 bases and 7 bases, with 13 bases remaining between them.

The rearrangement links TRBV19 to TRBJ2-7; 9 nucleotides match TRBD1. CDR1 and CDR2 from the germline V gene are LNHDA and SQIVND (reference sequence). The CDR3 runs to 15 residues. V shed 3 bases, J shed 3 bases, and the junction held 6 bases outside the gene matches. CDR3 nucleotide sequence: TGTGCCAGTAGTATGACCGGGACAGGGAACTACGAGCAGTACTTC. Encoded protein: CASSMTGTGNYEQYF.

This clone was picked up a small number of times. This chain joins TRBV4-1 and TRBJ2-7; D unresolved. This CDR3 spans 15 amino acids. Per germline, CDR1 MGHRA and CDR2 YSYEKL. V lost 0 bases to trimming and J lost 3 bases, with 12 bases between them. The CDR3 DNA follows: TGCGCCAGCAGCCAAGATGGCAGTCTTTTCTACGAGCAGTACTTC. This sequence encodes CASSQDGSLFYEQYF.

J is TRBJ1-1 and V is TRBV7-2; TRBD1 agrees at 8 bases. This CDR3 contains 15 residues. V dropped 1 base and J dropped 4; count of bases not matched to a gene: 5. Germline-derived CDR1 and CDR2 are SGHTA and FQGNSA. CDR3: CASSLDHRGFTEAFF. CDR3 coding DNA: TGTGCCAGCAGCTTAGACCACAGGGGGTTCACTGAAGCTTTCTTT.

The chain joins TRBV11-2 to TRBJ2-1, with a possible D match to TRBD2 (6 bases). The CDR3 spans 17 residues. CDR1 is SGHAT and CDR2 is FQNNGV in the germline V gene. V lost 3 bases to trimming and J lost 13 bases, with 28 bases between them. CDR3 coding DNA: TGTGCCAGCAGCTTGGGGAGGCGCCAGGCGAGGCTCGGGGAACAGTTCTTC. Its translation: CASSLGRRQARLGEQFF.

Details on this clone: Other DNA sequences in this specimen translate into the identical CDR3. The chain uses TRBV4-1 and TRBJ2-3, with 10 bases lining up with TRBD2. The CDR3 has 15 residues. Trimming took 6 bases from V and 1 from J; bases not matched to a gene: 4. CDR1 is MGHRA, CDR2 YSYEKL, per germline. The DNA of the CDR3 is TGCGCCAGCAGTCCAGCGGGGGGGCGCACAGATACGCAGTATTTT. Its protein is CASSPAGGRTDTQYF.

DNA for the CDR3: TGTGCCAGCAGCGCGGGGGACTCGGGGGGTTATGGCTACACCTTC. Encoded protein: CASSAGDSGGYGYTF. V and J are TRBV9 and TRBJ1-2, with a weak D call TRBD1 (5 bases). Trimming took off 3 bases at V and 5 bases at J, with 17 bases between the two ends. This CDR3 contains 15 residues. Germline V gene lookup returns CDR1 SGDLS and CDR2 YYNGEE.

The J gene is TRBJ1-3, the V gene TRBV19; 8 positions agree with TRBD1. CDR3 length equals 16 residues. V trimming: 4 bases; J trimming: 1 base; junction bases outside the gene matches: 6. The germline CDR1 and CDR2 sequences are LNHDA and SQIVND (reference sequence). The DNA for the CDR3 is TGTGCCAGTAGTAACCCAGGGGGCGCGTCTGGAAACACCATATATTTT. Protein: CASSNPGGASGNTIYF.

This clone was found once. J is TRBJ1-2 and V is TRBV6-5, with D possibly being TRBD1 (5 bases). Trimming took 4 bases from V and 2 from J, leaving 11 bases between them. The CDR3 is 14 residues long. In germline, CDR1 is MNHEY, CDR2 SVGAGI. CDR3 coding DNA: TGTGCCAGCAGTTCGATGACAGTCAACTATGGCTACACCTTC. Its protein is CASSSMTVNYGYTF.

The V gene is TRBV11-3, the J gene TRBJ1-1; 7 bases line up with TRBD1. The germline gives CDR1 SGHNT, CDR2 YENEEA. V shed 3 bases and J 5 bases; nucleotides not matched to a gene: 6. This CDR3 is 14 amino acids long. CDR3 DNA sequence: TGTGCCAGCAGCTTTTTTGCAGGGGGGACTGAAGCTTTCTTT. This sequence encodes CASSFFAGGTEAFF.

J is TRBJ1-2 and V is TRBV6-6, with D perhaps matching TRBD1 (5 bases). Germline V gives CDR1 MNHNY, CDR2 SVGAGI (reference sequence). Trimming shortened V by 5 bases and J by 1 base, and 14 bases separated the two germline ends. The CDR3 has 15 amino acids. This CDR3 is CASSPRRGVNYGYTF. In DNA form, the CDR3 reads TGTGCCAGCAGTCCGAGACGGGGGGTTAACTATGGCTACACCTTC.

V is TRBV15 and J is TRBJ1-1, with D perhaps TRBD1 (6 bases). The germline V gene has CDR1 LNHNV and CDR2 YYDKDF (reference sequence). CDR3 length equals 13 residues. The V gene lost 5 bases and the J gene lost 4 bases, with 11 bases spanning the gap. CDR3: CATSSRRGTEAFF. The CDR3 DNA is TGTGCCACCAGCTCTCGCAGGGGCACTGAAGCTTTCTTT.